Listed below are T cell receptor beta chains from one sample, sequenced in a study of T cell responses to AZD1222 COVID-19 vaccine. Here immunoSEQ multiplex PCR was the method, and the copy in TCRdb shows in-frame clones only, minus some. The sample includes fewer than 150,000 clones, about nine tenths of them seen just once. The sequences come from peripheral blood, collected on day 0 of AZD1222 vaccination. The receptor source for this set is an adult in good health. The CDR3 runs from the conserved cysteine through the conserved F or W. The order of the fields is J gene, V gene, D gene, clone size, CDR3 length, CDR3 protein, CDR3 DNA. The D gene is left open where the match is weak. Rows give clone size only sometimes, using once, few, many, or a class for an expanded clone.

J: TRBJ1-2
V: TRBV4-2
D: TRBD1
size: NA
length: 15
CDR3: CASSQAGQGDRGYTF
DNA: TGTGCCAGCAGCCAAGCGGGACAGGGAGATAGGGGCTACACCTTC

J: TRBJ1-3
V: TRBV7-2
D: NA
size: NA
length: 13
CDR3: CASSDSSGNTIYF
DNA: TGTGCCAGCAGCGACAGCTCTGGAAACACCATATATTTT

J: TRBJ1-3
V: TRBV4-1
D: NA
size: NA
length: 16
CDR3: CASSQSRGLSGNTIYF
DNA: TGCGCCAGCAGCCAATCCCGGGGGCTCTCTGGAAACACCATATATTTT

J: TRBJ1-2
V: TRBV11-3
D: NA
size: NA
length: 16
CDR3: CASSPRRGKQVRGYTF
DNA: TGTGCCAGCAGCCCACGTAGGGGGAAACAGGTCCGGGGCTACACCTTC

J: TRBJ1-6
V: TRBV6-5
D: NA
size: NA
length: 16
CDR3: CASSYLGAPYNSPLHF
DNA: TGTGCCAGCAGTTACCTCGGGGCCCCCTATAATTCACCCCTCCACTTT

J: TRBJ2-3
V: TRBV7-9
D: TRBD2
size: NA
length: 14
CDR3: CASSLVGSGGAQYF
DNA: TGTGCCAGCAGCTTAGTGGGATCGGGAGGGGCCCAGTATTTT

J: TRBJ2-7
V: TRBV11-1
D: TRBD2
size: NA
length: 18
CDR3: CASSLAPSLSGRVYEQYF
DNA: TGTGCCAGCAGCTTAGCCCCCTCCCTTAGCGGGAGGGTTTACGAGCAGTACTTC

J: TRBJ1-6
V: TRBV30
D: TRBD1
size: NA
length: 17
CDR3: CAWRRGTEGLPGSPLHF
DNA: TGTGCCTGGAGGAGGGGGACAGAGGGCTTACCGGGCTCACCCCTCCACTTT

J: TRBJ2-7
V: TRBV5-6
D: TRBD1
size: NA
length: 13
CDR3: CASSLGTGYEQYF
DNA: TGTGCCAGCAGCTTGGGGACAGGATACGAGCAGTACTTC

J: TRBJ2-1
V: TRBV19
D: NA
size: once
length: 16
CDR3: CASRPGLSISYNEQFF
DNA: TGTGCCAGTAGGCCGGGACTGTCTATCTCCTACAATGAGCAGTTCTTC

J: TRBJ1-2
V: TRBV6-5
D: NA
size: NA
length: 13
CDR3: CASSPGANYGYTF
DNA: TGTGCCAGCAGTCCAGGGGCGAACTATGGCTACACCTTC

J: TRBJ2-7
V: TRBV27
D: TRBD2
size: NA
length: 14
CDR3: CASGTTSGSYEQYF
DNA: TGTGCCAGCGGAACGACTAGCGGATCCTACGAGCAGTACTTC

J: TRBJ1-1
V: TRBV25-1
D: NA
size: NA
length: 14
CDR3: CASSEPGLNTEAFF
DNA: TGTGCCAGCAGTGAACCAGGACTGAACACTGAAGCTTTCTTT

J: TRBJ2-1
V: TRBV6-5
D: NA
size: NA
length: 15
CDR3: CASRSTGSSYNEQFF
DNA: TGTGCCAGCAGGTCGACAGGAAGCTCCTACAATGAGCAGTTCTTC

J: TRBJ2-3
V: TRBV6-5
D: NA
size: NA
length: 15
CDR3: CASSYSRIFPDTQYF
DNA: TGTGCCAGCAGTTACTCGAGGATTTTCCCAGATACGCAGTATTTT

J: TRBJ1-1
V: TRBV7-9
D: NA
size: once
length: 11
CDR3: CASSANTEAFF
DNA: TGTGCCAGCAGCGCGAACACTGAAGCTTTCTTT

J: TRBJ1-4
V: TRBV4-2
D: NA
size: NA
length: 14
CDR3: CASSQDQTNEKLFF
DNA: TGTGCCAGCAGCCAAGACCAGACTAATGAAAAACTGTTTTTT

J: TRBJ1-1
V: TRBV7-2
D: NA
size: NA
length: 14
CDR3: CASSSRDTNTEAFF
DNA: TGTGCCAGCAGCTCCCGGGATACGAACACTGAAGCTTTCTTT

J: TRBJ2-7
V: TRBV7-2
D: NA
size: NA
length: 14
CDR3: CASNDKRATYEQYF
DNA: TGTGCCAGCAACGATAAGAGGGCCACCTACGAGCAGTACTTC

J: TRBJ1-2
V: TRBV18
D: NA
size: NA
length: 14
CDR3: CASSPSGEGYGYTF
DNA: TGTGCCAGCTCACCTTCAGGGGAGGGCTATGGCTACACCTTC

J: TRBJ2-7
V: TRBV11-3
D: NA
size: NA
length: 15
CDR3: CASSLVRGSSGEQYF
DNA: TGTGCCAGCAGCTTAGTGCGGGGATCCAGTGGCGAGCAGTACTTC

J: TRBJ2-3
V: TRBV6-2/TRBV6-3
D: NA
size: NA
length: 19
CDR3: CASSYRTIGPETSTDTQYF
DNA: TGTGCCAGCAGTTACCGTACCATCGGACCGGAGACTAGCACAGATACGCAGTATTTT

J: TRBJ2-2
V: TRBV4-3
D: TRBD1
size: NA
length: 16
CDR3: CASSQDGTGRTGELFF
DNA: TGCGCCAGCAGCCAAGACGGGACAGGGAGGACCGGGGAGCTGTTTTTT

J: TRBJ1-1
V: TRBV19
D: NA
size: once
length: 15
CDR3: CASSIGLVANTEAFF
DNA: TGTGCCAGTAGTATAGGTCTGGTGGCGAACACTGAAGCTTTCTTT

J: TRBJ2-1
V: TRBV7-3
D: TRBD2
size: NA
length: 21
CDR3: CASSSIFSGLAGGDRYNEQFF
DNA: TGTGCCAGCAGCTCCATATTTAGTGGACTAGCGGGAGGCGATAGATACAATGAGCAGTTCTTC

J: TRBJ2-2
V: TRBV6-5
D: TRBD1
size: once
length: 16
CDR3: CASSWTGQVNTGELFF
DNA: TGTGCCAGCAGTTGGACGGGACAGGTCAACACCGGGGAGCTGTTTTTT

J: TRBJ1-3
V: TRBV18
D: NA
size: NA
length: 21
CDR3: CASSPPSGRTSKFSSGNTIYF
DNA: TGTGCCAGCTCACCACCATCAGGGAGAACATCAAAATTTAGCTCTGGAAACACCATATATTTT

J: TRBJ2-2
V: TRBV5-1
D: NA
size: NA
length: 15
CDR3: CASSYSGANTGELFF
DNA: TGCGCCAGCAGCTATTCAGGAGCGAACACCGGGGAGCTGTTTTTT

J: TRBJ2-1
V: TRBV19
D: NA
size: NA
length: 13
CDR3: CASSTPNSNEQFF
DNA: TGTGCCAGTAGTACCCCCAATAGTAATGAGCAGTTCTTC

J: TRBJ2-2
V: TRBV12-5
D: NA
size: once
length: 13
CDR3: CASRKTNTGELFF
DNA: TGTGCTAGTAGGAAGACCAACACCGGGGAGCTGTTTTTT

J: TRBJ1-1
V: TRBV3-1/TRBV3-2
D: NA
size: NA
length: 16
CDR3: CASSRRGGAENTEAFF
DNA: TGTGCCAGCAGCCGCCGTGGGGGGGCCGAGAACACTGAAGCTTTCTTT

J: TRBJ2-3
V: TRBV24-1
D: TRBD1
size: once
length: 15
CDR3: CATSETGTGGRTQYF
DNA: TGTGCCACCAGTGAAACCGGGACAGGGGGCCGAACGCAGTATTTT

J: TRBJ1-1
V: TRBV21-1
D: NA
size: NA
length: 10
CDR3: CASGNTEAFF
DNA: TGTGCCAGCGGGAACACTGAAGCTTTCTTT

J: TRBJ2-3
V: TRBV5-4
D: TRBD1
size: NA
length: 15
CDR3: CASSPQGVAPDTQYF
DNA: TGTGCCAGCAGCCCACAGGGGGTTGCGCCAGATACGCAGTATTTT

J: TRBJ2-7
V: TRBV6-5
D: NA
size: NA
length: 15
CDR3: CASRALLAGSYEQYF
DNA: TGTGCCAGCAGGGCGCTACTGGCGGGGTCATACGAGCAGTACTTC

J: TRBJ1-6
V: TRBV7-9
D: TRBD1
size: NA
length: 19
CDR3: CASTTTGQGYRNYNSPLHF
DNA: TGTGCCAGCACGACTACGGGACAGGGGTATCGAAACTATAATTCACCCCTCCACTTT